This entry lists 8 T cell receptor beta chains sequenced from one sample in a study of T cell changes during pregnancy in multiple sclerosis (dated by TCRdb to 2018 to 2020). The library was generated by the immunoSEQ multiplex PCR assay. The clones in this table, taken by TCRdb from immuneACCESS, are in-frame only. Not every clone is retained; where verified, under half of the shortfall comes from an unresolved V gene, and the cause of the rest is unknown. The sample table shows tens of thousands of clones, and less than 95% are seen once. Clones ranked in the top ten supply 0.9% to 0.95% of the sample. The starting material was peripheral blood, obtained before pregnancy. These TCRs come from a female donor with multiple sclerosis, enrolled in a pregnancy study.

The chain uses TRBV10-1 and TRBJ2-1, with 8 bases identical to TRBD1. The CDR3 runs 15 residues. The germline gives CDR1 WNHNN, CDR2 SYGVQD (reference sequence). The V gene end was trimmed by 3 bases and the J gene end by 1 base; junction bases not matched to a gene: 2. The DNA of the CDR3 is TGCGCCAGCAGTGATGGGACAGGATCCTACAATGAGCAGTTCTTC. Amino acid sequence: CASSDGTGSYNEQFF.

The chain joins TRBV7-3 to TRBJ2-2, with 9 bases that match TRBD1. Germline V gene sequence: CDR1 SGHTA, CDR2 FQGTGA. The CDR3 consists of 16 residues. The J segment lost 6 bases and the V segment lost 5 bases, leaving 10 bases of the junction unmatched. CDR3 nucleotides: TGTGCCAGCAGCACCACCGGGACAGGGACCTCCGGGGAGCTGTTTTTT. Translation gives CASSTTGTGTSGELFF.

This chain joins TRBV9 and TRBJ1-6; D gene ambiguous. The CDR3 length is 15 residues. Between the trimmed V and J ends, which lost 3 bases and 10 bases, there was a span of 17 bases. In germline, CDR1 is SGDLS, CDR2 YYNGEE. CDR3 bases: TGTGCCAGCAGCGCAGCCCTTAGCGCCCGGTCACCCCTCCACTTT. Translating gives CASSAALSARSPLHF.

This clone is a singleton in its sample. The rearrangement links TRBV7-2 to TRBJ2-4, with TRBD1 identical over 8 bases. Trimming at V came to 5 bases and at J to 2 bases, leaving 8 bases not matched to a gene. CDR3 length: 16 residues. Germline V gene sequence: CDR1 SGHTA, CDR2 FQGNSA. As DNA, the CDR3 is TGTGCCAGCAGCCCCGGACAGGGCCGATCCAAAAACATTCAGTACTTC. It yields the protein CASSPGQGRSKNIQYF.

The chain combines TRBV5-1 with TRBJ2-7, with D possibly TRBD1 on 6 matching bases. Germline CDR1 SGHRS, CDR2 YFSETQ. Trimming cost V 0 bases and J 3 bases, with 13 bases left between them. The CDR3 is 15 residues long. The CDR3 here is CASSLGTGTHYEQYF. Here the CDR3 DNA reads TGCGCCAGCAGCTTGGGGACCGGGACACACTACGAGCAGTACTTC.

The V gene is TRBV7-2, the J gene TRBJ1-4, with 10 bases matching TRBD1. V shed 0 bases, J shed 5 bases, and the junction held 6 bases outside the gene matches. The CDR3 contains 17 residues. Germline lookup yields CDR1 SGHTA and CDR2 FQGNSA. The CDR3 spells CASSLARTGGVNEKLFF. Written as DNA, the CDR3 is TGTGCCAGCAGCTTAGCCCGGACAGGGGGGGTGAATGAAAAACTGTTTTTT. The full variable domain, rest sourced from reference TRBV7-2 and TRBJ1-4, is GAGVSQSPSNKVTEKGKDVELRCDPISGHTALYWYRQSLGQGLEFLIYFQGNSAPDKSGLPSDRFSAERTGGSVSTLTIQRTQQEDSAVYLCASSLARTGGVNEKLFFGSGTQLSVL.

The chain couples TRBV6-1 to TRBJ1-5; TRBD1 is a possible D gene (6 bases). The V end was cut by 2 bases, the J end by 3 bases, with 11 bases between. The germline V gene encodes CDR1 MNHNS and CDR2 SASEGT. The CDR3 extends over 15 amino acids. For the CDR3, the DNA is TGTGCCAGCAGTGAAAGGACAGTTTCCAATCAGCCCCAGCATTTT. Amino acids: CASSERTVSNQPQHF.

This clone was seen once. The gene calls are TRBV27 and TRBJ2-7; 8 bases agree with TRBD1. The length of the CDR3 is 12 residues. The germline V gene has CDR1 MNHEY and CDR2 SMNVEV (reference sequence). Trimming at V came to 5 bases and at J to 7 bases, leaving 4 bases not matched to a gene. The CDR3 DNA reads TGTGCCAGCAGTAGGACAGGGTTAGAGCAGTACTTC. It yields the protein CASSRTGLEQYF.